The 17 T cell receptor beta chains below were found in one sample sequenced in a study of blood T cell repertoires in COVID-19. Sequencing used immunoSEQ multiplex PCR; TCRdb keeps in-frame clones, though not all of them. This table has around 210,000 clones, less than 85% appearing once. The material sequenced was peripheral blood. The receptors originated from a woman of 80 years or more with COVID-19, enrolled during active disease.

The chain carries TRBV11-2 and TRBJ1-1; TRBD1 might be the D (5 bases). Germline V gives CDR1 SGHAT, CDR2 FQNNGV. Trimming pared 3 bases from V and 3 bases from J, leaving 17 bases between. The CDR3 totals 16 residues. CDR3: CASSLVGDGADTEAFF. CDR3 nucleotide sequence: TGTGCCAGCAGCTTGGTTGGGGATGGGGCGGACACTGAAGCTTTCTTT.

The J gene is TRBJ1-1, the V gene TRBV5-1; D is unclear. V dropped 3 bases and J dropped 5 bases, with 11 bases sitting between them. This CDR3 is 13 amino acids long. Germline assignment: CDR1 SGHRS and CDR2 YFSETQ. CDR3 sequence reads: CASSSGMGTEAFF. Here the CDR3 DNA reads TGCGCCAGCAGCTCGGGGATGGGAACTGAAGCTTTCTTT.

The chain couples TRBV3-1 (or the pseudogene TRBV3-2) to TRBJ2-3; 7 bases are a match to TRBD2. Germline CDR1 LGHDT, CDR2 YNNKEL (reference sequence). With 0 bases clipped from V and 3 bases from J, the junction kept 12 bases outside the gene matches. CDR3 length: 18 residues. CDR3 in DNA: TGTGCCAGCAGCCAAGATAACCTAGGGACTACCCAGACAGATACGCAGTATTTT. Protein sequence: CASSQDNLGTTQTDTQYF.

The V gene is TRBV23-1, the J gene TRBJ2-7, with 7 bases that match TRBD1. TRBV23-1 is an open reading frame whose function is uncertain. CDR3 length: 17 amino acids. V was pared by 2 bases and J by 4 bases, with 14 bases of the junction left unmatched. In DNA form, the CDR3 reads TGCGCCAGCAGTCAAACCCTCGACAACAGGGGAGAATACGAGCAGTACTTC. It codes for CASSQTLDNRGEYEQYF.

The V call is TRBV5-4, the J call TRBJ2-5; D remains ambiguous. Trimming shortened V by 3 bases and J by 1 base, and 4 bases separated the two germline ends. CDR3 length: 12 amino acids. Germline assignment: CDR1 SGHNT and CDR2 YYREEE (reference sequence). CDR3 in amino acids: CASSSSQETQYF. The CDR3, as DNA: TGTGCCAGCAGCTCGTCCCAAGAGACCCAGTACTTC. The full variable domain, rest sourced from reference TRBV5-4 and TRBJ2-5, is ETGVTQSPTHLIKTRGQQVTLRCSSQSGHNTVSWYQQALGQGPQFIFQYYREEENGRGNFPPRFSGLQFPNYSSELNVNALELDDSALYLCASSSSQETQYFGPGTRLLVL.

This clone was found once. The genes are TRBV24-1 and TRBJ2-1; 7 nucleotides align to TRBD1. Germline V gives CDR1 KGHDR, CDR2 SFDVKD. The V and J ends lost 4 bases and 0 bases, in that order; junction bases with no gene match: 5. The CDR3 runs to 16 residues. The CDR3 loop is CATSDARGNSYNEQFF. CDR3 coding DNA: TGTGCCACCAGTGACGCCAGGGGGAACTCCTACAATGAGCAGTTCTTC.

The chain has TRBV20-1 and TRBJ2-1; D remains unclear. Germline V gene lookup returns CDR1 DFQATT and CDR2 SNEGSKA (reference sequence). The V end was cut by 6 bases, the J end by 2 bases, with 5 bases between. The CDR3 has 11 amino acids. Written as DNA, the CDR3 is TGCAGTGCGCGAGCCTACAATGAGCAGTTCTTC. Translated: CSARAYNEQFF.

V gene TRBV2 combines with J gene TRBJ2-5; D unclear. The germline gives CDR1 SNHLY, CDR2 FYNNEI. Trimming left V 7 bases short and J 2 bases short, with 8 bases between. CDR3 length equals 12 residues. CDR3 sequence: CASKLLQETQYF. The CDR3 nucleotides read TGTGCCAGCAAGCTGCTACAAGAGACCCAGTACTTC.

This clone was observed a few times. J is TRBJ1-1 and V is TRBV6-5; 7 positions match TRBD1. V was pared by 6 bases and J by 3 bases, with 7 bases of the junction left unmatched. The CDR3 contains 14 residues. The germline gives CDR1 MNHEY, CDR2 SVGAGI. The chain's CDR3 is CASSAWTGDTEAFF. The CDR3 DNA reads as TGTGCCAGCAGCGCCTGGACAGGCGACACTGAAGCTTTCTTT.

The CDR3 nucleotides read TGCGCCAGCACATTGACAGGGCCGGCGAATGAGCAGTTCTTC. Protein product: CASTLTGPANEQFF. The V gene is TRBV5-1, the J gene TRBJ2-1; 7 nucleotides match TRBD1. CDR1 and CDR2 (germline): SGHRS, YFSETQ. V trimming: 6 bases; J trimming: 7 bases; junction bases outside the gene matches: 10. The CDR3 contains 14 residues.

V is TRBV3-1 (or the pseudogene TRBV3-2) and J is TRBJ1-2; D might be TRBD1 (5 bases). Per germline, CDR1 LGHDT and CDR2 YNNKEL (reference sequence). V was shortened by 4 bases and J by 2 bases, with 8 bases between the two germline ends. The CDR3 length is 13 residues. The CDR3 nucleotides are TGTGCCAGCAGCCTGACAGAAAACTATGGCTACACCTTC. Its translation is CASSLTENYGYTF.

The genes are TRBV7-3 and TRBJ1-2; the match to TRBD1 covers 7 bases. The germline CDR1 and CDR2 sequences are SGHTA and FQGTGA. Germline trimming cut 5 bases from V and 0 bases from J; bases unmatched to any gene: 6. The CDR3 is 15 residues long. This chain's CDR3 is CASSAGTETNYGYTF. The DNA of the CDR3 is TGTGCCAGCAGCGCCGGGACAGAGACTAACTATGGCTACACCTTC.

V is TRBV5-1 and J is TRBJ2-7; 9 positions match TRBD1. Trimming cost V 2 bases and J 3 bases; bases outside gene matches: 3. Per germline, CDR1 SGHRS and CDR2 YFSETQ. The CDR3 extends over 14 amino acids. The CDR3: CASSFTGGIYEQYF. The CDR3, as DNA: TGCGCCAGCAGCTTTACAGGGGGCATCTACGAGCAGTACTTC.

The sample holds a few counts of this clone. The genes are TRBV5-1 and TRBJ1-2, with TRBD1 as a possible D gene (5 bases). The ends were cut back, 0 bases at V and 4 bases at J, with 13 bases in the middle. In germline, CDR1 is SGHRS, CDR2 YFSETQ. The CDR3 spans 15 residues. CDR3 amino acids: CASSLGPGSGYGYTF. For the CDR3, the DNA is TGCGCCAGCAGCTTGGGACCAGGGTCGGGCTATGGCTACACCTTC.

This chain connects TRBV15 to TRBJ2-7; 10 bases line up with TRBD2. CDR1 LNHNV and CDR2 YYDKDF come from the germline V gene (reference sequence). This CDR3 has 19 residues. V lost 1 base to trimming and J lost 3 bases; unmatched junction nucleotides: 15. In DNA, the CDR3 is TGTGCCACCAGCAGAGGGGAGATATCGACTAGCGGGTACCTCTACGAGCAGTACTTC. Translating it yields CATSRGEISTSGYLYEQYF.

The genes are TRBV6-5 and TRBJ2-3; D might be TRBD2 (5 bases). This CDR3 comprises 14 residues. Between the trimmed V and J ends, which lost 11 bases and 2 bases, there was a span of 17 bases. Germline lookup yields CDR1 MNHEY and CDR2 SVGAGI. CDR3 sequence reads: CAHQRSPPTDTQYF. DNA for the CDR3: TGTGCCCACCAGCGGAGCCCCCCCACAGATACGCAGTATTTT.

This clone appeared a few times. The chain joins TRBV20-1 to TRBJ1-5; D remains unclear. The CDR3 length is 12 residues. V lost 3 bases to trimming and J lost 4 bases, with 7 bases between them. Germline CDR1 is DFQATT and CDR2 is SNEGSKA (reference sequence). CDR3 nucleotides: TGCAGTGCTAGTCCCCATAATCAGCCCCAGCATTTT. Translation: CSASPHNQPQHF.